What follows are 32 T cell receptor beta chains derived from one specimen sequenced in a study of blood T cell repertoires in COVID-19. This table comes from immunoSEQ multiplex PCR, and its TCRdb copy is limited to in-frame clones, with some not included. The sample includes 310,000 or so clones, more than 70% of them seen just once. The sequencing sample was made of peripheral blood. The source of these receptors is a woman in her twenties or thirties with COVID-19, enrolled during active disease.

The chain joins TRBV11-2 to TRBJ2-7, with 7 bases fitting TRBD2. The junction had 6 bases not matched to a gene; V was cut back by 3 bases and J by 1 base. CDR1 is SGHAT and CDR2 is FQNNGV in the germline V gene. CDR3 size: 15 residues. CDR3 sequence (DNA): TGTGCCAGCAGCTTGGGGTCTAGCGGTTCCTACGAGCAGTACTTC. Amino acid sequence: CASSLGSSGSYEQYF.

V gene TRBV30 combines with J gene TRBJ2-1, with D possibly being TRBD2 (5 bases). There are 17 residues in the CDR3. The V end lost 1 base, the J end lost 5 bases, and 21 bases lay between the germline ends. Germline-derived CDR1 and CDR2 are GTSNPN and SVGIG (reference sequence). The CDR3 is CAWSARWSGGGHNEQFF. In DNA form, the CDR3 reads TGTGCCTGGAGTGCGCGTTGGAGCGGAGGAGGTCACAATGAGCAGTTCTTC.

The gene calls are TRBV18 and TRBJ2-2; TRBD1 matches 7 bases. Per germline, CDR1 KGHSH and CDR2 LQKENI. This CDR3 comprises 15 residues. After removal of 3 bases from V and 1 base from J, the junction contained 2 bases not matched to a gene. The chain's CDR3 is CASSPRQGNTGELFF. DNA of the CDR3: TGTGCCAGCTCACCTAGACAGGGGAACACCGGGGAGCTGTTTTTT.

This sequence joins TRBV9 and TRBJ2-3, with TRBD2 identical over 9 bases. There are 15 residues in the CDR3. CDR1 is SGDLS, CDR2 YYNGEE, per germline. The J segment lost 4 bases and the V segment lost 2 bases, leaving 5 bases of the junction unmatched. Written as DNA, the CDR3 is TGTGCCAGCAGCGTCCTAGCGGGAAGTTCAGATACGCAGTATTTT. This gives the protein CASSVLAGSSDTQYF.

The V and J genes are TRBV4-1 and TRBJ2-2; 12 nucleotides align to TRBD1. The germline V gene has CDR1 MGHRA and CDR2 YSYEKL. V lost 4 bases, J lost 7 bases, and 10 bases stayed unmatched. The length of the CDR3 is 17 residues. This CDR3 reads CASSPGQGAKYDGELFF. CDR3 bases: TGCGCCAGCAGCCCGGGACAGGGGGCTAAGTACGACGGGGAGCTGTTTTTT.

The CDR3 reads CASSLALASEQFF. The CDR3 DNA reads as TGTGCCAGCAGCTTAGCTTTAGCGAGTGAGCAGTTCTTC. This rearrangement joins TRBV11-3 to TRBJ2-1, with D possibly matching TRBD2 (5 bases). The V and J ends lost 1 base and 9 bases respectively, with 10 bases between them. Germline CDR1 and CDR2: SGHNT and YENEEA. The CDR3 sequence is 13 residues long. Supplemented by reference TRBV11-3 and TRBJ2-1, the full variable domain reads EAGVVQSPRYKIIEKKQPVAFWCNPISGHNTLYWYLQNLGQGPELLIRYENEEAVDDSQLPKDRFSAERLKGVDSTLKIQPAELGDSAVYLCASSLALASEQFFGPGTRLTVL.

This chain connects TRBV20-1 to TRBJ2-5; 14 bases line up with TRBD2. Trimming cost V 3 bases and J 4 bases; bases outside gene matches: 7. CDR1 DFQATT and CDR2 SNEGSKA come from the germline V gene (reference sequence). The CDR3 is 16 amino acids. The CDR3 nucleotides are TGCAGTGCTAGTGAGGGACTAGCGGGAGTGACAGAGACCCAGTACTTC. Its translation is CSASEGLAGVTETQYF.

This chain links TRBV27 with TRBJ2-5; the D gene is possibly TRBD1 (6 bases). The V end was cut by 6 bases, the J end by 1 base, with 15 bases between. This CDR3 contains 15 residues. Looked up from germline, CDR1 is MNHEY and CDR2 is SMNVEV (reference sequence). CDR3 sequence (DNA): TGTGCCAGCAGCCTCGAGGGACATGCCCAAGAGACCCAGTACTTC. Residues: CASSLEGHAQETQYF.

V gene TRBV9 combines with J gene TRBJ2-3; D remains unclear. The V end lost 7 bases, the J end lost 4 bases, and 13 bases lay between the germline ends. Germline V gene data show CDR1 as SGDLS and CDR2 as YYNGEE. This CDR3 is 13 amino acids long. The DNA of the CDR3 is TGTGCCAGCTCGGTAAGAAATTCAGATACGCAGTATTTT. Residues: CASSVRNSDTQYF.

V gene TRBV5-4 combines with J gene TRBJ2-5, with unresolved D. Germline CDR1 reads SGHNT; CDR2 reads YYREEE (reference sequence). The CDR3 runs to 15 residues. The V gene lost 4 bases and the J gene lost 1 base, with 14 bases spanning the gap. CDR3 amino acids: CASSAPTSPQETQYF. Here the CDR3 DNA reads TGTGCCAGCAGCGCGCCTACGTCCCCCCAAGAGACCCAGTACTTC.

This chain uses TRBV2 with TRBJ1-2, with D tentatively TRBD1 (5 bases). This CDR3 region has 12 residues. Germline V gene lookup returns CDR1 SNHLY and CDR2 FYNNEI. V dropped 0 bases and J dropped 8 bases, with 7 bases sitting between them. CDR3 amino acids: CASSEAGVGYTF. Written as DNA, the CDR3 is TGTGCCAGCAGTGAAGCAGGGGTCGGCTACACCTTC.

This clone was observed a single time. Other DNA sequences from this sample encode an identical CDR3 as well. This rearrangement joins TRBV28 to TRBJ2-7; 10 bases line up with TRBD1. Germline assignment: CDR1 MDHEN and CDR2 SYDVKM. The trim removed 4 bases at V and 5 bases at J, leaving 2 bases unmatched. The CDR3 is 13 amino acids. The CDR3 DNA reads TGTGCCAGCAGTTGGGACAGGGGACACGAGCAGTACTTC. It codes for CASSWDRGHEQYF.

CDR3 residues: CASSYSLRSYEQYF. The CDR3, as DNA: TGTGCCAGCAGTTACTCGCTCAGATCCTACGAGCAGTACTTC. The chain has TRBV6-6 and TRBJ2-7; D not certain. Germline-derived CDR1 and CDR2 are MNHNY and SVGAGI (reference sequence). V lost 0 bases, J lost 1 base, and 7 bases lay in between. The CDR3 sequence is 14 residues long.

This chain links TRBV5-5 with TRBJ2-1; 12 positions match TRBD2. V dropped 4 bases and J dropped 6; count of bases not matched to a gene: 8. The CDR3 is 16 residues long. Germline assignment: CDR1 SGHKS and CDR2 YYEKEE (reference sequence). CDR3 amino acids: CASSKTSGSTFNEQFF. The CDR3 DNA is TGTGCCAGCAGCAAGACTAGCGGGAGTACCTTCAATGAGCAGTTCTTC.

CDR3: CSVPAGGGSYNEQFF. The CDR3 DNA reads as TGCAGCGTTCCAGCGGGAGGGGGATCCTACAATGAGCAGTTCTTC. The chain couples TRBV29-1 to TRBJ2-1, with TRBD2 identical over 10 bases. Germline V CDR1 and CDR2: SQVTM, ANQGSEA. V lost 5 bases to trimming and J lost 1 base; unmatched junction nucleotides: 5. The CDR3 contains 15 residues.

This chain joins TRBV7-9 and TRBJ1-6; 10 bases agree with TRBD1. Germline CDR1 and CDR2: SEHNR and FQNEAQ (reference sequence). V gave up 5 bases and J gave up 9 bases; unmatched junction bases: 4. This CDR3 is 14 amino acids long. CDR3 residues: CASSRQGAGSPLHF. Here the CDR3 DNA reads TGTGCCAGCAGCCGACAGGGGGCCGGTTCACCCCTCCACTTT.

V and J are TRBV2 and TRBJ2-7, with TRBD1 as a possible D gene (6 bases). Germline CDR1 and CDR2: SNHLY and FYNNEI. Trimming removed 6 bases at V and 3 bases at J, with 18 bases between. There are 15 residues in the CDR3. DNA for the CDR3: TGTGCCAGCAGGGGCCGGGCCGCAGGGGTCTACGAGCAGTACTTC. Its translation: CASRGRAAGVYEQYF.

The rearrangement joins TRBV25-1 to TRBJ1-5, with TRBD1 matching over 7 bases. Losses at the gene ends were 8 bases for V and 7 bases for J; bases not matched to a gene: 11. The CDR3 has 14 amino acids. CDR1 is MGHDK and CDR2 is SYGVNS in the germline V gene. CDR3 DNA: TGTGCCAGCTTCCCGGGACAGTGGGAACAGCCCCAGCATTTT. Translated, it gives CASFPGQWEQPQHF. Drawing the rest from reference TRBV25-1 and TRBJ1-5, the complete variable domain is EADIYQTPRYLVIGTGKKITLECSQTMGHDKMYWYQQDPGMELHLIHYSYGVNSTEKGDLSSESTVSRIRTEHFPLTLESARPSHTSQYLCASFPGQWEQPQHFGDGTRLSIL.

The rearrangement links TRBV3-1 (or the pseudogene TRBV3-2) to TRBJ1-2; a weak D match, TRBD1 (5 bases). This CDR3 is built from 14 residues. Trimming removed 3 bases at V and 5 bases at J, with 13 bases between. Per the germline V gene, CDR1 is LGHDT and CDR2 is YNNKEL (reference sequence). DNA of the CDR3: TGTGCCAGCAGCCATTCGGGGGGTCGTTATGGCTACACCTTC. Encoded protein: CASSHSGGRYGYTF.

Comment on this clone: Different DNA sequences within this sample yield the same CDR3. The chain employs TRBV10-3 and TRBJ2-7; D is perhaps TRBD1 (6 bases). Deletions cut 0 bases from V and 3 bases from J, with 12 bases between. Germline V gene lookup returns CDR1 ENHRY and CDR2 SYGVKD. This CDR3 region has 15 residues. This chain's CDR3 is CAISESSGADYEQYF. CDR3 in DNA: TGTGCCATCAGTGAGTCGTCAGGGGCCGACTACGAGCAGTACTTC.

The V call is TRBV6-4, the J call TRBJ2-3; 10 nucleotides align to TRBD2. V was clipped by 6 bases and J by 2 bases; unmatched bases: 5. Germline CDR1 and CDR2: MRHNA and SNTAGT. This CDR3 spans 15 amino acids. The CDR3 DNA reads as TGTGCCAGCAGCCCGACTAGCGGGTCCACAGATACGCAGTATTTT. It codes for CASSPTSGSTDTQYF.

This clone was found once. The chain has TRBV25-1 and TRBJ2-3; TRBD2 is a possible D gene (7 bases). CDR3 length: 14 residues. CDR1 and CDR2 from the germline V gene are MGHDK and SYGVNS. The germline V and J ends were trimmed by 6 bases and 3 bases, with 13 bases remaining between them. The CDR3 coding sequence is TGTGCCAGCAGGGGGGCCGGGAGGACAGATACGCAGTATTTT. Its protein product is CASRGAGRTDTQYF.

J is TRBJ2-3 and V is TRBV4-3, with 10 positions matching TRBD2. V shed 4 bases and J 5 bases; nucleotides not matched to a gene: 6. The CDR3 contains 15 residues. Germline CDR1 is LGHNA and CDR2 is YSLEER. CDR3 loop: CASSLSGRAVDTQYF. DNA of the CDR3: TGCGCCAGCAGCCTCAGCGGGAGGGCGGTAGATACGCAGTATTTT.

The genes are TRBV5-6 and TRBJ1-1, with a tentative D call TRBD1 (6 bases). The CDR3 is 14 residues long. Trimming took 0 bases from V and 4 from J, leaving 10 bases between them. Germline-derived CDR1 and CDR2 are SGHDT and YYEEEE. The CDR3: CASSLAGRGTEAFF. The CDR3 DNA follows: TGTGCCAGCAGCTTGGCGGGCAGGGGCACTGAAGCTTTCTTT. The entire variable domain, with the rest obtained from reference TRBV5-6 and TRBJ1-1, is as follows: DAGVTQSPTHLIKTRGQQVTLRCSPKSGHDTVSWYQQALGQGPQFIFQYYEEEERQRGNFPDRFSGHQFPNYSSELNVNALLLGDSALYLCASSLAGRGTEAFFGQGTRLTVV.

The chain couples TRBV5-1 to TRBJ1-6; 7 positions agree with TRBD1. CDR3 length: 15 residues. Trimming at V came to 4 bases and at J to 10 bases, leaving 11 bases not matched to a gene. The germline V gene encodes CDR1 SGHRS and CDR2 YFSETQ. CDR3 in amino acids: CASSDGTAGGSPLHF. The CDR3 bases are TGCGCCAGCAGCGATGGGACAGCGGGTGGGTCACCCCTCCACTTT. The whole variable domain, filled in from reference TRBV5-1 and TRBJ1-6, reads KAGVTQTPRYLIKTRGQQVTLSCSPISGHRSVSWYQQTPGQGLQFLFEYFSETQRNKGNFPGRFSGRQFSNSRSEMNVSTLELGDSALYLCASSDGTAGGSPLHFGNGTRLTVT.

This clone was detected only once. The V gene is TRBV2, the J gene TRBJ1-3, with TRBD1 as a possible D gene (5 bases). Germline V gene sequence: CDR1 SNHLY, CDR2 FYNNEI. The CDR3 is 13 residues long. V lost 4 bases and J lost 5, with 9 bases in between. This CDR3 reads CASSVGRRNTIYF. In DNA, the CDR3 is TGTGCCAGCAGTGTGGGGCGCCGAAACACCATATATTTT.

The genes are TRBV3-1 (or the pseudogene TRBV3-2) and TRBJ2-1; 14 nucleotides line up with TRBD2. The V gene end was trimmed by 4 bases and the J gene end by 9 bases; junction bases not matched to a gene: 5. There are 15 residues in the CDR3. Per germline, CDR1 LGHDT and CDR2 YNNKEL (reference sequence). CDR3 residues: CASSLGLAGDPEQFF. CDR3 DNA sequence: TGTGCCAGCAGCCTGGGACTAGCGGGAGACCCTGAGCAGTTCTTC.

In DNA, the CDR3 is TGTGCCAGCAGCCAACGGGCGGGAGGGCCCCCGGGCGAGCAGTACTTC. It translates to CASSQRAGGPPGEQYF. J is TRBJ2-7 and V is TRBV3-1 (or the pseudogene TRBV3-2); 9 bases align to TRBD2. Looked up from germline, CDR1 is LGHDT and CDR2 is YNNKEL (reference sequence). V trimming: 2 bases; J trimming: 6 bases; junction bases outside the gene matches: 11. CDR3 length equals 16 residues.

The chain links TRBV28 to TRBJ2-3; 7 bases are shared with TRBD2. Germline CDR1 MDHEN, CDR2 SYDVKM. CDR3 length equals 13 residues. V lost 5 bases, J lost 8 bases, and 7 bases stayed unmatched. In DNA, the CDR3 is TGTGCCAGCAGTCTCGGACTAGTTGGTACGCAGTATTTT. Its protein product is CASSLGLVGTQYF.

The V and J genes are TRBV7-9 and TRBJ2-2, with D perhaps matching TRBD2 (6 bases). Trimming pared 3 bases from V and 5 bases from J, leaving 7 bases between. This CDR3 has 13 residues. CDR1 and CDR2 from the germline V gene are SEHNR and FQNEAQ (reference sequence). CDR3 coding DNA: TGTGCCAGCAGCTTCGGGGGAACCGGGGAGCTGTTTTTT. Protein: CASSFGGTGELFF.

The genes are TRBV28 and TRBJ1-5, with a possible D match to TRBD1 (5 bases). Germline V gene sequence: CDR1 MDHEN, CDR2 SYDVKM. This CDR3 region has 14 residues. Between the trimmed V and J ends, which lost 3 bases and 6 bases, there was a span of 12 bases. This CDR3 reads CASSFKGRVQPQHF. The CDR3, as DNA: TGTGCCAGCAGTTTCAAGGGGCGCGTTCAGCCCCAGCATTTT.

The CDR3 is CASIPRDPGTGRYEQYF. CDR3 sequence (DNA): TGTGCCAGCATTCCCAGGGACCCCGGGACAGGAAGGTACGAGCAGTACTTC. The chain links TRBV27 to TRBJ2-7, with TRBD1 matching 8 bases. The trim removed 7 bases at V and 4 bases at J, leaving 18 bases unmatched. CDR1 is MNHEY, CDR2 SMNVEV, per germline (reference sequence). The CDR3 totals 17 residues.